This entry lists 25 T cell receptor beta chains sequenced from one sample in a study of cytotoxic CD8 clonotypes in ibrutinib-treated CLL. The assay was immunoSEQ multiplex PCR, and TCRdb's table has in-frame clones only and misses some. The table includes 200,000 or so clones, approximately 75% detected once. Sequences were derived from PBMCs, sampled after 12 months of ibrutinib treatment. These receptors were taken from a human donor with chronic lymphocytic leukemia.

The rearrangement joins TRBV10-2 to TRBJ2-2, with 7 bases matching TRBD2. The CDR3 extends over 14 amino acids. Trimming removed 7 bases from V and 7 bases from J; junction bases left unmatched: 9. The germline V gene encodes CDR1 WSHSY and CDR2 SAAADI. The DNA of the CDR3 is TGCGCCAGCATGGTGACTAGCATCGGCGGGGAGCTGTTTTTT. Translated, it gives CASMVTSIGGELFF.

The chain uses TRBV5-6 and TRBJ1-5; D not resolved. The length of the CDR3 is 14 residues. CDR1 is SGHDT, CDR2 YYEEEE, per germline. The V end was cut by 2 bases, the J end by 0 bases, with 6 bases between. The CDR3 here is CASSLLYSNQPQHF. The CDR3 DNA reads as TGTGCCAGCAGCTTACTTTATAGCAATCAGCCCCAGCATTTT.

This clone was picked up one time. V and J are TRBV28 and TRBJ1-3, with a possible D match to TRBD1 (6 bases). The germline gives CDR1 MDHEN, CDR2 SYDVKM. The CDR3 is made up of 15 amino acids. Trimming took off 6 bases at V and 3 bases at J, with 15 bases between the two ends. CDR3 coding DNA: TGTGCCAGCAGGCCAACAGGGTCTTTTGGAAACACCATATATTTT. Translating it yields CASRPTGSFGNTIYF.

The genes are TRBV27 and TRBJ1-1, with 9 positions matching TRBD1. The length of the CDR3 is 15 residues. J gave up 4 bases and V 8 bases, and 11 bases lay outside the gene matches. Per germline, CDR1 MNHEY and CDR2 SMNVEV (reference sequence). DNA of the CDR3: TGTGCCAGCTCCTTTGAGGGACAGGGTATCACTGAAGCTTTCTTT. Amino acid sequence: CASSFEGQGITEAFF.

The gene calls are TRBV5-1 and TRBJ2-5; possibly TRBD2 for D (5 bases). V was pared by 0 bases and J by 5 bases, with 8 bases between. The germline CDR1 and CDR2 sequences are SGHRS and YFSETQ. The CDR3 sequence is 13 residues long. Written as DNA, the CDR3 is TGCGCCAGCAGCTTGGGCGGGCTGGAGACCCAGTACTTC. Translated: CASSLGGLETQYF.

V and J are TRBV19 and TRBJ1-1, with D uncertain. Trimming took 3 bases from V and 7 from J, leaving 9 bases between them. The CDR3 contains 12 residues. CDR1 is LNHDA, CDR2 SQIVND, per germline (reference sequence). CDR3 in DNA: TGTGCCAGTAGTATGGGCGGGAATGAAGCTTTCTTT. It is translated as CASSMGGNEAFF.

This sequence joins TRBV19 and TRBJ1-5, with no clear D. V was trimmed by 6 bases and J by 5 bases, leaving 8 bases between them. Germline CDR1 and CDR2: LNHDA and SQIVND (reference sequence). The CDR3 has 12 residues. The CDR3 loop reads CASSSLYQPQHF. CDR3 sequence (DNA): TGTGCCAGTAGCTCCCTATATCAGCCCCAGCATTTT.

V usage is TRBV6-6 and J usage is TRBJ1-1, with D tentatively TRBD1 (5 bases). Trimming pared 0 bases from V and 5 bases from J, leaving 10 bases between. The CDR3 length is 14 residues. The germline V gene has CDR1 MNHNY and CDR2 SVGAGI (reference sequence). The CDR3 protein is CASSYSMTDTEAFF. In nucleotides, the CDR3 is TGTGCCAGCAGTTACTCGATGACAGATACTGAAGCTTTCTTT.

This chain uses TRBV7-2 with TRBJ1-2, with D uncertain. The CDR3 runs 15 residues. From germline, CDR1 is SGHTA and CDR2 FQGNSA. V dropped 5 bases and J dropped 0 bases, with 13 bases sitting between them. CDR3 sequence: CASSISVAANYGYTF. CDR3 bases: TGTGCCAGCAGCATATCTGTCGCCGCTAACTATGGCTACACCTTC.

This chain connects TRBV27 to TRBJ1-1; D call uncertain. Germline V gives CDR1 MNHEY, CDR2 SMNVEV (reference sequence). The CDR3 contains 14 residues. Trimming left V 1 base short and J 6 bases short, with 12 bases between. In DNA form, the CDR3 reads TGTGCCAGCAGTTTATGGTGGTTCGGGTCTGAAGCTTTCTTT. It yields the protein CASSLWWFGSEAFF.

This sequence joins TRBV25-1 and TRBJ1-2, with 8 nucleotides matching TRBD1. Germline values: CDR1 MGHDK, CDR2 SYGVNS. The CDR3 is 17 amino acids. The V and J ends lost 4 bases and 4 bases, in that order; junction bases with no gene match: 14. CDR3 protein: CASSATGGRDPFYGYTF. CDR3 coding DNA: TGTGCCAGCAGTGCAACAGGGGGTCGGGACCCTTTCTATGGCTACACCTTC.

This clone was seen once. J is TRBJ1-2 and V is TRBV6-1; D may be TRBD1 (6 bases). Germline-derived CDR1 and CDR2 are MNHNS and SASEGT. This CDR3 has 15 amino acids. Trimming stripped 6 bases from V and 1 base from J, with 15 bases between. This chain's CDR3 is CASRSSWTDNYGYTF. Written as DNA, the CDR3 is TGTGCCAGCAGATCGTCCTGGACAGATAACTATGGCTACACCTTC.

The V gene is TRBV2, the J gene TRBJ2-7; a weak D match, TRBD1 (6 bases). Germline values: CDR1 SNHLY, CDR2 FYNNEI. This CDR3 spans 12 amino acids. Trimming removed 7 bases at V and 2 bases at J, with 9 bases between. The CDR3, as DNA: TGTGCCAGCAACCAGGGGACCTACGAGCAGTACTTC. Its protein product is CASNQGTYEQYF.

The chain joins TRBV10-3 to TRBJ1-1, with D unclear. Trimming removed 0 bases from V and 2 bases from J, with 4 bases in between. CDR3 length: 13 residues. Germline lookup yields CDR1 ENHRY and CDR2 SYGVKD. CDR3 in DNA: TGTGCCATCAGTGAGTCCTATAACACTGAAGCTTTCTTT. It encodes CAISESYNTEAFF.

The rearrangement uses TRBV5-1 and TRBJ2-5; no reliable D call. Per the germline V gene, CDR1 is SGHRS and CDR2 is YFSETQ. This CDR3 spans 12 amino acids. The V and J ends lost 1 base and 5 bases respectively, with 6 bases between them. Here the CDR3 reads CASSLLGETQYF. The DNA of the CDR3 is TGCGCCAGCAGCTTGCTCGGGGAGACCCAGTACTTC.

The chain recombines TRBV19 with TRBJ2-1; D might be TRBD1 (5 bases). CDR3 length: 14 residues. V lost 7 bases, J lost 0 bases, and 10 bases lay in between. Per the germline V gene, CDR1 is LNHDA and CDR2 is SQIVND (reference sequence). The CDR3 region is CASTREYSYNEQFF. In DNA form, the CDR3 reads TGTGCCAGTACCAGGGAATACTCCTACAATGAGCAGTTCTTC.

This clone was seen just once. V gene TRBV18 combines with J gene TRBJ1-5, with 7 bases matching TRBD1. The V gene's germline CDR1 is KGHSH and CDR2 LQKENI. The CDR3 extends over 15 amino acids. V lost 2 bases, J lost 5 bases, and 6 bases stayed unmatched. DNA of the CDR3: TGTGCCAGCTCACCAACTACAGGGGTGGATCAGCCCCAGCATTTT. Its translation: CASSPTTGVDQPQHF.

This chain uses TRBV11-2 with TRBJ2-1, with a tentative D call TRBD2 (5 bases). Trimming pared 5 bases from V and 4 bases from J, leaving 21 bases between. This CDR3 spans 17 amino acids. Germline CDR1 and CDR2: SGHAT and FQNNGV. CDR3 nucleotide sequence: TGTGCCAGCAGCCCTACCCGGGGAGTGAGGCTTTACAATGAGCAGTTCTTC. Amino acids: CASSPTRGVRLYNEQFF.

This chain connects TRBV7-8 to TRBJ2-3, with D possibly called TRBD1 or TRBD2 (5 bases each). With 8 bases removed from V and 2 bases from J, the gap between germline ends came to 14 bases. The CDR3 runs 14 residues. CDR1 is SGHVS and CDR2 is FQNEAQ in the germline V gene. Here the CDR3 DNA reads TGTGCCAGCGCCCTAGTGGGGGACACAGATACGCAGTATTTT. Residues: CASALVGDTDTQYF.

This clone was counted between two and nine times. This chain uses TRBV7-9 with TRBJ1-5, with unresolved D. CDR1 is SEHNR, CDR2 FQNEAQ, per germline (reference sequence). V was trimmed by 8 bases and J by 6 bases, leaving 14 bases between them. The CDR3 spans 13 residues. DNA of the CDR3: TGTGCCAGCCAACGGGGTGTAGGTCAGCCCCAGCATTTT. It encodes CASQRGVGQPQHF.

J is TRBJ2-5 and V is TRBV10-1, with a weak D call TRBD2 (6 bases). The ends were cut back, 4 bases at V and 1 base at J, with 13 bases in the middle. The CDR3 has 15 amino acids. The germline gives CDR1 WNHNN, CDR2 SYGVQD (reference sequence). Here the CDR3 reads CASSAGRGIQETQYF. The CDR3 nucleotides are TGCGCCAGCAGTGCAGGGCGGGGAATCCAAGAGACCCAGTACTTC.

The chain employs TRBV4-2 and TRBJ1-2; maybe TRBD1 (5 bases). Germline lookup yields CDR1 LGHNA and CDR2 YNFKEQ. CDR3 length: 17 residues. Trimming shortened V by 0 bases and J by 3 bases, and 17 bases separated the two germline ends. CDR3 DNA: TGTGCCAGCAGCCAAGACCCCCCAGGGAGCGGCGACTATGGCTACACCTTC. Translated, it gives CASSQDPPGSGDYGYTF.

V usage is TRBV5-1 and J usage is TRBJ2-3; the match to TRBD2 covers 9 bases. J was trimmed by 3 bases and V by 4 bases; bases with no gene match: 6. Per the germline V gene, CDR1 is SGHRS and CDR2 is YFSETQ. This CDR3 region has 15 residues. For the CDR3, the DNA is TGCGCCAGCAGCAGTAGCGGGAGAAGGACAGATACGCAGTATTTT. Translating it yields CASSSSGRRTDTQYF.

The CDR3 loop reads CASSILFGPQHF. CDR3 DNA sequence: TGTGCCAGTAGTATCTTGTTCGGGCCCCAGCATTTT. V gene TRBV19 combines with J gene TRBJ1-5; D is unresolved. There are 12 residues in the CDR3. Looked up from germline, CDR1 is LNHDA and CDR2 is SQIVND (reference sequence). V lost 3 bases, J lost 9 bases, and 9 bases lay in between.

The DNA for the CDR3 is TGTGCCTGGAGTGTACTGGACGGCGCTGGCTACACCTTC. Translating gives CAWSVLDGAGYTF. The chain has TRBV30 and TRBJ1-2; unclear D gene. The CDR3 consists of 13 residues. Trimming took 0 bases from V and 7 from J, leaving 12 bases between them. Germline values: CDR1 GTSNPN, CDR2 SVGIG (reference sequence).